This T cell receptor beta chain was observed in a study of beta chain features in type 1 diabetes. Regarding the study as a whole: People with Type 1 diabetes carried modestly yet significantly shorter TCRB CDR3s in all four CD4+ subsets. Type 1 diabetes patients had fewer VDJ junction insertions and more deletions.

Reverse transcription of all isolated RNA meant that expressed TCRB transcripts were sequenced. This table comes from immunoSEQ multiplex PCR, and its TCRdb copy is limited to in-frame clones, with some not included. The sample records some 330,000 clones, roughly 9.6% being singletons. Heparinised blood was drawn once per donor, averaging roughly 0.11 L. Stem cell-like memory, regulatory, central memory and naive CD4+ cells were sorted via CD45RO/CCR7/CD25/CD127/CD95/CD27. This clone was seen a few times. Its specificity is unknown. This CDR3 spans 11 amino acids. Germline values: CDR1 SGHDT, CDR2 YYEEEE. V was pared by 1 base and J by 13 bases, with 9 bases between.

The chain combines TRBV5-6 with TRBJ2-1, with D hard to call. The material sequenced was naive CD4+ T cells from blood. The sequence came from a woman in her twenties or thirties in good health. This CDR3 reads CASSLKLTQFF. The CDR3 nucleotides are TGTGCCAGCAGCTTGAAACTAACCCAGTTCTTC. Variable domain in full (rest from reference TRBV5-6 and TRBJ2-1): DAGVTQSPTHLIKTRGQQVTLRCSPKSGHDTVSWYQQALGQGPQFIFQYYEEEERQRGNFPDRFSGHQFPNYSSELNVNALLLGDSALYLCASSLKLTQFFGPGTRLTVL.